The entry below describes one T cell receptor beta chain. Its antigen is undetermined. These data are taken from a study of T cell responses to AZD1222 COVID-19 vaccine. Whole-study findings and limits: Distributed over spike, vaccine-associated CD4 TCRs predominated at 160-218 and 743-854.

The method was immunoSEQ multiplex PCR; TCRdb's version includes in-frame clones alone and lacks a portion of them. The data show around 120,000 clones, about 93% seen once. V lost 6 bases, J lost 4 bases, and 15 bases lay in between. In germline, CDR1 is SGHAT, CDR2 FQNNGV. The CDR3 extends over 14 amino acids. This chain connects TRBV11-2 to TRBJ1-1; maybe TRBD1 (6 bases). This specimen was peripheral blood, taken 28 days after the second AZD1222 dose. The receptor's source is an adult who received the AZD1222 COVID-19 vaccine. The CDR3, as DNA: TGTGCCAGCAGTCGACAGGAGGGGAGCACTGAAGCTTTCTTT. Translated: CASSRQEGSTEAFF.